These 26 T cell receptor beta chains were sequenced from one sample in a study of shared clonotypes between healthy human individuals. Produced via immunoSEQ multiplex PCR; TCRdb's table is partial and in-frame only. The sample yields about 600,000 clones, around 97% seen once. Sequencing was performed on naive CD4+ T cells sorted from blood. The subset is: CD45RA+ positively selected. All receptors derive from a woman aged 30 to 39 in good health.

CDR3 in amino acids: CASSPRQGVSGYTF. CDR3 DNA sequence: TGTGCCAGCAGTCCCAGACAGGGGGTGTCTGGCTACACCTTC. The J gene is TRBJ1-2, the V gene TRBV6-6; 9 bases are a match to TRBD1. Germline V gene data show CDR1 as MNHNY and CDR2 as SVGAGI (reference sequence). With 5 bases clipped from V and 7 bases from J, the junction kept 8 bases outside the gene matches. The CDR3 sequence is 14 residues long.

V gene TRBV28 combines with J gene TRBJ2-7; TRBD2 matches 10 bases. CDR3 length equals 19 residues. Germline loops: CDR1 MDHEN, CDR2 SYDVKM. The ends lost 2 bases at V and 0 bases at J; junction bases unmatched: 13. The CDR3 DNA follows: TGTGCCAGCAGTTTAGAGTTGTTAGTGTCTAGCGGGAGCTCCTACGAGCAGTACTTC. Translating gives CASSLELLVSSGSSYEQYF.

This sequence joins TRBV2 and TRBJ2-2; D call uncertain. Germline V CDR1 and CDR2: SNHLY, FYNNEI. The CDR3 covers 12 residues. V was shortened by 7 bases and J by 3 bases, with 6 bases between the two germline ends. The DNA of the CDR3 is TGTGCCAGCACCCCCGACACCGGGGAGCTGTTTTTT. Residues: CASTPDTGELFF. Drawing the rest from reference TRBV2 and TRBJ2-2, the complete variable domain is EPEVTQTPSHQVTQMGQEVILRCVPISNHLYFYWYRQILGQKVEFLVSFYNNEISEKSEIFDDQFSVERPDGSNFTLKIRSTKLEDSAMYFCASTPDTGELFFGEGSRLTVL.

This clone was recorded once. The rearrangement joins TRBV5-6 to TRBJ2-3; possible D gene TRBD2, 5 bases. Germline values: CDR1 SGHDT, CDR2 YYEEEE. V was shortened by 4 bases and J by 1 base, with 16 bases between the two germline ends. The CDR3 sequence is 16 residues long. CDR3 residues: CASSPPGGLGTDTQYF. The CDR3 bases are TGTGCCAGCAGCCCACCGGGCGGGCTCGGCACAGATACGCAGTATTTT.

The CDR3 is CASSEISGGGTEAFF. CDR3 sequence (DNA): TGTGCCAGCAGTGAAATTTCCGGGGGGGGCACTGAAGCTTTCTTT. The chain links TRBV2 to TRBJ1-1, with D possibly TRBD1 on 5 matching bases. The CDR3 runs to 15 residues. V lost 2 bases, J lost 4 bases, and 14 bases lay in between. Germline CDR1 SNHLY, CDR2 FYNNEI.

This chain uses TRBV7-9 with TRBJ2-7, with D perhaps TRBD1 or TRBD2 (7 bases each). The CDR3 totals 15 residues. V shed 6 bases and J shed 2 bases, with 17 bases lying between them. Germline V gene sequence: CDR1 SEHNR, CDR2 FQNEAQ (reference sequence). The CDR3, as DNA: TGTGCCAGCAGAAGAAGGGGAGGGGGCACCTACGAGCAGTACTTC. Its translation: CASRRRGGGTYEQYF. Combining the CDR3 with reference TRBV7-9 and TRBJ2-7 gives the whole variable domain DTGVSQNPRHKITKRGQNVTFRCDPISEHNRLYWYRQTLGQGPEFLTYFQNEAQLEKSRLLSDRFSAERPKGSFSTLEIQRTEQGDSAMYLCASRRRGGGTYEQYFGPGTRLTVT.

V and J are TRBV30 and TRBJ2-7; TRBD2 matches at 11 bases. The CDR3 is 14 residues long. The ends lost 5 bases at V and 5 bases at J; junction bases unmatched: 8. Germline CDR1 GTSNPN, CDR2 SVGIG (reference sequence). The CDR3 reads CAWATSGSIHEQYF. As DNA, the CDR3 is TGTGCCTGGGCAACTAGCGGGAGTATCCACGAGCAGTACTTC.

The gene calls are TRBV29-1 and TRBJ2-5; D is unclear. The CDR3 has 13 amino acids. V dropped 5 bases and J dropped 2 bases, with 12 bases sitting between them. Germline V gene sequence: CDR1 SQVTM, CDR2 ANQGSEA. The CDR3 nucleotides read TGCAGCGTTAATGGGCGGCTGCAAGAGACCCAGTACTTC. Translating it yields CSVNGRLQETQYF.

The genes are TRBV19 and TRBJ2-3; the D is unclear. Germline V CDR1 and CDR2: LNHDA, SQIVND (reference sequence). The CDR3 is made up of 15 amino acids. Trimming stripped 5 bases from V and 4 bases from J, with 16 bases between. The CDR3 nucleotides read TGTGCCAGTAGTTTGACTGTTTTACGGGCAGATACGCAGTATTTT. Translated, it gives CASSLTVLRADTQYF.

The sample holds one count of this clone. The V and J genes are TRBV9 and TRBJ1-2; a weak D match, TRBD1 (6 bases). Trimming stripped 0 bases from V and 3 bases from J, with 9 bases between. The germline V gene has CDR1 SGDLS and CDR2 YYNGEE. This CDR3 contains 14 residues. The CDR3 protein is CASSVEGGDYGYTF. The CDR3 DNA sequence: TGTGCCAGCAGCGTAGAAGGGGGGGACTATGGCTACACCTTC. Full variable domain (outside the CDR3, taken from reference TRBV9 and TRBJ1-2): DSGVTQTPKHLITATGQRVTLRCSPRSGDLSVYWYQQSLDQGLQFLIQYYNGEERAKGNILERFSAQQFPDLHSELNLSSLELGDSALYFCASSVEGGDYGYTFGSGTRLTVV.

The chain combines TRBV5-1 with TRBJ2-3; D remains ambiguous. Germline V CDR1 and CDR2: SGHRS, YFSETQ. V lost 0 bases to trimming and J lost 1 base, with 6 bases between them. This CDR3 contains 14 residues. In nucleotides, the CDR3 is TGCGCCAGCAGCTTGGGGCAGCGCACAGATACGCAGTATTTT. As protein: CASSLGQRTDTQYF.

The rearrangement joins TRBV5-1 to TRBJ1-4; 12 nucleotides agree with TRBD1. There are 16 residues in the CDR3. Germline CDR1 is SGHRS and CDR2 is YFSETQ. The trim removed 7 bases at V and 3 bases at J, leaving 7 bases unmatched. The CDR3 DNA is TGCGCCAGCCGGGCGGGACAGGGGGCCGCTAATGAAAAACTGTTTTTT. It codes for CASRAGQGAANEKLFF.

The chain couples TRBV27 to TRBJ1-5, with D unresolved. In germline, CDR1 is MNHEY, CDR2 SMNVEV (reference sequence). The CDR3 loop spans 10 amino acids. V was trimmed by 8 bases and J by 7 bases, leaving 6 bases between them. CDR3: CASGRQPQHF. CDR3 DNA: TGTGCCAGCGGAAGGCAGCCCCAGCATTTT.

This clone was counted only a few times. The chain links TRBV7-9 to TRBJ1-2; D remains ambiguous. Trimming stripped 5 bases from V and 5 bases from J, with 9 bases between. Germline lookup yields CDR1 SEHNR and CDR2 FQNEAQ (reference sequence). There are 12 residues in the CDR3. CDR3 nucleotides: TGTGCCAGCAGCCCGAGTATATATGGCTACACCTTC. This sequence encodes CASSPSIYGYTF.

V usage is TRBV11-2 and J usage is TRBJ1-1; D not certain. Trimming pared 5 bases from V and 4 bases from J, leaving 14 bases between. Germline CDR1 reads SGHAT; CDR2 reads FQNNGV. The CDR3 has 14 residues. The CDR3 sequence: CASSPRGYTTEAFF. The DNA for the CDR3 is TGTGCCAGCAGCCCCCGCGGTTATACCACTGAAGCTTTCTTT.

Worth noting for this clone: The same CDR3 arises from other DNA sequences in this sample as well. The chain couples TRBV18 to TRBJ2-5; D is undetermined. CDR3 length: 13 amino acids. Per germline, CDR1 KGHSH and CDR2 LQKENI. Trimming stripped 1 base from V and 5 bases from J, with 8 bases between. The CDR3 spells CASSPQGKETQYF. The CDR3 DNA reads TGTGCCAGCTCACCACAAGGAAAGGAGACCCAGTACTTC.

The V call is TRBV18, the J call TRBJ2-7, with no clear D. The CDR3 sequence is 13 residues long. V dropped 2 bases and J dropped 2 bases, with 7 bases sitting between them. The V gene's germline CDR1 is KGHSH and CDR2 LQKENI. CDR3 sequence: CASSPTATYEQYF. In DNA, the CDR3 is TGTGCCAGCTCACCAACAGCTACCTACGAGCAGTACTTC.

This chain connects TRBV2 to TRBJ1-1; no clear D. Germline-derived CDR1 and CDR2 are SNHLY and FYNNEI. The CDR3 sequence is 15 residues long. V was pared by 7 bases and J by 1 base, with 16 bases between. CDR3 DNA: TGTGCCAGCACCCTCTCGGGCTCCGAGAACACTGAAGCTTTCTTT. It is translated as CASTLSGSENTEAFF.

This chain links TRBV7-6 with TRBJ2-7; unclear D gene. The germline V and J ends were trimmed by 1 base and 6 bases, with 13 bases remaining between them. Per the germline V gene, CDR1 is SGHVS and CDR2 is FNYEAQ. This CDR3 has 14 amino acids. Written as DNA, the CDR3 is TGTGCCAGCAGCTTAGAAACTGGGATGGGCGAGCAGTACTTC. This gives the protein CASSLETGMGEQYF.

The chain links TRBV6-1 to TRBJ2-3, with unresolved D. V shed 1 base and J shed 1 base, with 3 bases lying between them. Germline CDR1 MNHNS, CDR2 SASEGT. This CDR3 contains 13 residues. CDR3 loop: CASSEEGTDTQYF. The CDR3 DNA reads as TGTGCCAGCAGTGAAGAAGGCACAGATACGCAGTATTTT.

The V gene is TRBV7-9, the J gene TRBJ1-6; the D gene is possibly TRBD1 (5 bases). Trimming took off 3 bases at V and 7 bases at J, with 13 bases between the two ends. The germline gives CDR1 SEHNR, CDR2 FQNEAQ (reference sequence). The CDR3 has 15 amino acids. The CDR3 reads CASSLMDTDNSPLHF. CDR3 coding DNA: TGTGCCAGCAGCTTGATGGACACAGACAATTCACCCCTCCACTTT.

This chain's CDR3 is CASSQARGDTQYF. The CDR3 region has the DNA TGCGCCAGCAGCCAAGCCCGGGGAGATACGCAGTATTTT. V usage is TRBV4-1 and J usage is TRBJ2-3, with D maybe TRBD2 (5 bases). CDR1 MGHRA and CDR2 YSYEKL come from the germline V gene. There are 13 residues in the CDR3. Trimming took off 1 base at V and 5 bases at J, with 7 bases between the two ends.

The chain recombines TRBV6-5 with TRBJ1-6, with D perhaps matching TRBD1 (5 bases). V lost 2 bases, J lost 6 bases, and 14 bases lay in between. This CDR3 region has 16 residues. Germline CDR1 and CDR2: MNHEY and SVGAGI. The CDR3 DNA sequence: TGTGCCAGCAGTTACGCGGTGACAGAGATTAATTCACCCCTCCACTTT. It encodes CASSYAVTEINSPLHF.

The gene calls are TRBV18 and TRBJ2-5, with TRBD2 as a possible D gene (6 bases). V lost 5 bases and J 2 bases, leaving 12 bases between the germline ends. Germline values: CDR1 KGHSH, CDR2 LQKENI. The CDR3 spans 14 residues. The CDR3 is CASSVRGRQETQYF. The DNA for the CDR3 is TGTGCCAGCTCAGTACGGGGGAGGCAAGAGACCCAGTACTTC.

This clone was detected only once. V and J are TRBV2 and TRBJ2-7, with 7 bases that match TRBD2. CDR1 and CDR2 (germline): SNHLY, FYNNEI. The CDR3 spans 13 residues. V was pared by 11 bases and J by 3 bases, with 10 bases of the junction left unmatched. CDR3 amino acids: CASAPGGIYEQYF. The CDR3, as DNA: TGTGCCTCAGCCCCGGGAGGTATCTACGAGCAGTACTTC. The variable domain in full, with the rest retrieved from reference TRBV2 and TRBJ2-7, is EPEVTQTPSHQVTQMGQEVILRCVPISNHLYFYWYRQILGQKVEFLVSFYNNEISEKSEIFDDQFSVERPDGSNFTLKIRSTKLEDSAMYFCASAPGGIYEQYFGPGTRLTVT.

V usage is TRBV5-4 and J usage is TRBJ1-3; TRBD1 is a possible D gene (6 bases). The V and J ends lost 3 bases and 6 bases respectively, with 16 bases between them. CDR1 SGHNT and CDR2 YYREEE come from the germline V gene (reference sequence). This CDR3 has 15 amino acids. As DNA, the CDR3 is TGTGCCAGCAGCTCACCGGAACAGGGTTTAAACACCATATATTTT. Its protein product is CASSSPEQGLNTIYF.